This T cell receptor beta chain was found in a study of T-cell reconstitution after alpha-beta-depleted transplantation in children. Germline CDR1 and CDR2: MDHEN and SYDVKM. This CDR3 spans 21 amino acids. Trimming pared 6 bases from V and 3 bases from J, leaving 36 bases between. As regards this clonotype: Its antigen is still unknown.

The TCRbeta library incorporated unique molecular identifiers. TCRdb independently ran MiXCR on the PCR reads; one entry per CDR3 protein. The data contain around 490,000 distinct CDR3 sequences, roughly an eighth of them singletons. Study-level results: Diversity of TCRbeta at day 60 was high in some patients, arising from surviving recipient T cells and thymic progenitors. About two months after transplant, alpha-beta T cells reportedly came from several hundred expanded graft clones. One year post-transplant, T-cell counts and diversity were largely derived from T cells produced anew.

The V call is TRBV28, the J call TRBJ2-7, with a tentative D call TRBD2 (5 bases). The sample consisted of PBMCs, mostly from graft donor cells, taken 180 days after TCRalphabeta/CD19-depleted stem cell transplant. The sequence was collected from a female patient aged 2-9 years who had a stem cell transplant for aplastic anemia, so the T cells may come from the graft donor. The CDR3 protein is CASSLPTPSEGYRERRYEQYF. In nucleotides, the CDR3 is TGTGCCAGCAGCTTACCAACTCCCAGCGAAGGGTATAGGGAGCGCCGCTACGAGCAGTACTTC.